Listed below are T cell receptor beta chains from one sample, sequenced in a study of blood T cell repertoires in COVID-19. The data were produced by immunoSEQ multiplex PCR, yet TCRdb's version contains in-frame clones alone and is incomplete. This table holds roughly 240,000 clones, more than 75% found once. The sequenced sample was peripheral blood. The source of these receptors is a woman aged 25 to 39 who had recovered from COVID-19. Both conserved end residues are trimmed from each CDR3. The D gene is left open where the match is weak. Size is stated for part of the rows, as once, few or many counts, or as a class when the clone is expanded.

TRBV5-6 | NA | NA | ASSQTGYSNQPQH
TRBV30 | TRBD2 | NA | AWNSGVSTDTQY
TRBV29-1 | TRBD1 | NA | SVGVAGGNEKLF
TRBV9 | TRBD1 | NA | ASSALGGHTEAF
TRBV7-9 | NA | NA | ASSLDDSYNEQF
TRBV4-1 | NA | NA | ASSPLPQTVSGANVLT
TRBV4-1 | TRBD1 | NA | ASSSWTGGGTEAF
TRBV7-8 | TRBD1 | NA | ASSPRQGTSQETQY
TRBV12-3/TRBV12-4 | NA | NA | ASSFGTGFLI
TRBV4-2 | TRBD1 | NA | ASSLLSGTGNSPLH
TRBV28 | TRBD1 | NA | ASSPFDDRGHYGYT
TRBV6-5 | NA | NA | ASSYFGGTGANVLT
TRBV19 | NA | NA | ATTVGNQPQH
TRBV5-4 | TRBD2 | NA | ASSLSGGPGTQY
TRBV30 | TRBD1 | NA | ACAGTGYGDTEAF
TRBV7-3 | NA | many | ASSLWADYNEQF
TRBV4-2 | TRBD2 | NA | ASSQELAGGPGKQF
TRBV5-4 | TRBD2 | NA | ASSLMATSGGATDTQY
TRBV5-1 | TRBD2 | NA | ASSSGLAATNTGELF
TRBV11-2 | NA | NA | ASSLALTYSPLH
TRBV24-1 | NA | NA | ATSDLARTSSGNTIY
TRBV19 | NA | NA | ASRQSRATGNDEQY
TRBV6-4 | NA | few | ASAPQGQNTGELF
TRBV6-5 | NA | NA | ASSPRGSNQPQH
TRBV7-2 | TRBD1 | NA | ASSLKPGGGLMNTEAF
TRBV4-2 | TRBD1 | NA | ASSEGQGDYEQY
TRBV6-5 | TRBD1 | once | ASSRRDREYEQY
TRBV6-5 | NA | once | ATGTLAFNEQY
TRBV5-5 | TRBD1 | NA | ASSRGTATYEQY
TRBV5-1 | TRBD2 | NA | ASSLAGGTGELF
TRBV15 | NA | NA | ATSSSPGAGYEQY
TRBV7-2 | NA | NA | ASSHQQGLYGYT
TRBV7-2 | NA | few | ASSKKGPNYGYT
TRBV2 | TRBD2 | NA | ASSEERGRIEQY